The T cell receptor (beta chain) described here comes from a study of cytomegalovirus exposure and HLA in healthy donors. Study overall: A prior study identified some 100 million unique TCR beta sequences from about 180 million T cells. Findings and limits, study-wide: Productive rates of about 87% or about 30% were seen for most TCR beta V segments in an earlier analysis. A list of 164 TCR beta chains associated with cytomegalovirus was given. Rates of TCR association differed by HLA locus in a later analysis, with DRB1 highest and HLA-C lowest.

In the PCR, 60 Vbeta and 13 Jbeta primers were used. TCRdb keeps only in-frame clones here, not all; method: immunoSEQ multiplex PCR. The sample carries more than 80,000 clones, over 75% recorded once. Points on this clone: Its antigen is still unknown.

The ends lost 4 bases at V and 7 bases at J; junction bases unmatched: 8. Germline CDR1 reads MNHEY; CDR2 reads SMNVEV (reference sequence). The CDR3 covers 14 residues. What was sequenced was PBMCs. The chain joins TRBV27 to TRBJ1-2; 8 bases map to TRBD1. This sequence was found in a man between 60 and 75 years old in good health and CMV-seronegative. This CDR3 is CASSSFTGGSGYTF. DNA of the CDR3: TGTGCCAGCAGTTCCTTCACAGGGGGAAGTGGCTACACCTTC.